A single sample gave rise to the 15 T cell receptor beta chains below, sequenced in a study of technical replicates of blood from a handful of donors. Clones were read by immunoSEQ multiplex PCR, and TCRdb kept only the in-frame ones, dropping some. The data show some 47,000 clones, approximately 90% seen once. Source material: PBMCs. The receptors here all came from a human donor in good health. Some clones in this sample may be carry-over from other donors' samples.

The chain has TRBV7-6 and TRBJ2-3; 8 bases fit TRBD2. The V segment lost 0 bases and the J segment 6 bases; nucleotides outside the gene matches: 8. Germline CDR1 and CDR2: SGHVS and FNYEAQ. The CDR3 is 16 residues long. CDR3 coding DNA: TGTGCCAGCAGCTTAGCAGGAGCGGGAGTGGGGGATACGCAGTATTTT. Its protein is CASSLAGAGVGDTQYF.

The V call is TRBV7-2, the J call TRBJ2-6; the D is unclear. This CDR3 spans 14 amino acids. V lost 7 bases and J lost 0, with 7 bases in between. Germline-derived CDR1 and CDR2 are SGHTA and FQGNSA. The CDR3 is CASTIDSGANVLTF. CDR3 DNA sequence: TGTGCCAGCACCATAGACTCTGGGGCCAACGTCCTGACTTTC.

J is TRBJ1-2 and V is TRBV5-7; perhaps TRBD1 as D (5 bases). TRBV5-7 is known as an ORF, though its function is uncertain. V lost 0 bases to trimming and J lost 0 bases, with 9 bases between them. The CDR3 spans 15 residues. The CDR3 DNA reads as TGTGCCAGCAGCTTGGTTGACAGCCCTAACTATGGCTACACCTTC. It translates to CASSLVDSPNYGYTF.

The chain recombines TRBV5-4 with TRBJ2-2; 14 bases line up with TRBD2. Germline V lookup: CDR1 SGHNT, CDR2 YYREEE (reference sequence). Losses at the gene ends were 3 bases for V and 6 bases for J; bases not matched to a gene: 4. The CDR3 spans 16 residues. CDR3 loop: CASSSWTSGGPGELFF. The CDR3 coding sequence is TGTGCCAGCAGCTCCTGGACTAGCGGGGGGCCCGGGGAGCTGTTTTTT.

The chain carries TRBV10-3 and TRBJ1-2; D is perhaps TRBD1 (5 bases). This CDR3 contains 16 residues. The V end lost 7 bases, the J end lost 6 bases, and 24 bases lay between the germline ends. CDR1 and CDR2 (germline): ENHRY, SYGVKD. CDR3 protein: CAITRQGYTSWDGYTF. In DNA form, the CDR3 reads TGTGCCATCACCAGGCAGGGATATACCTCCTGGGATGGCTACACCTTC.

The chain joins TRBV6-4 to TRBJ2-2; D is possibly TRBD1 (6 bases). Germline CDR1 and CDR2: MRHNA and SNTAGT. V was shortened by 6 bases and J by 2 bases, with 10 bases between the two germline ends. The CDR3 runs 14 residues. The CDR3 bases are TGTGCCAGCAGAACAGGGTCCAACACCGGGGAGCTGTTTTTT. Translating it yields CASRTGSNTGELFF.

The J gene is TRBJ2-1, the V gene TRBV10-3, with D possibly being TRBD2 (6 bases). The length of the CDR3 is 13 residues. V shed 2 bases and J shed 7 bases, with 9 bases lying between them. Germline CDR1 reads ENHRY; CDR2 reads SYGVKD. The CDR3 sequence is CAISELGGNEQFF. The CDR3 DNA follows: TGTGCCATCAGTGAGCTGGGGGGTAATGAGCAGTTCTTC.

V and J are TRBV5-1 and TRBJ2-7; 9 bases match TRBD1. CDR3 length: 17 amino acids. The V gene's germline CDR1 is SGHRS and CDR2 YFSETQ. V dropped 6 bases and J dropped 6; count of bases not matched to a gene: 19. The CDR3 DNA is TGCGCCAGCAACTACAGCTTGTCACTAACAGGGGGCTTCGAGCAGTACTTC. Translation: CASNYSLSLTGGFEQYF.

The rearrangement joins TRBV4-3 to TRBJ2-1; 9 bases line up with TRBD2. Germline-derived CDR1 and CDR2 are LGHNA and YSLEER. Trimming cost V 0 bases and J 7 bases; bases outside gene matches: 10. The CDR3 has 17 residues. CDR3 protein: CASSQDVAGGPLNEQFF. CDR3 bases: TGCGCCAGCAGCCAAGATGTTGCGGGAGGGCCTTTGAATGAGCAGTTCTTC.

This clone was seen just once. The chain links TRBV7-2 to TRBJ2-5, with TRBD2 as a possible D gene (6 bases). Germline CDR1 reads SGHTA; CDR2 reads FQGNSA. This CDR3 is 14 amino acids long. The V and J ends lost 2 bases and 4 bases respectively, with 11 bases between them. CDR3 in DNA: TGTGCCAGCAGCTTAAGACTAGTTCGAGAGACCCAGTACTTC. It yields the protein CASSLRLVRETQYF.

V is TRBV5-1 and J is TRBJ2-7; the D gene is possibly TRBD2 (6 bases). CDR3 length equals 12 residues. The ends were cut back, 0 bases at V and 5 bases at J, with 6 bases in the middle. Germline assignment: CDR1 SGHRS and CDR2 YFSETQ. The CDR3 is CASSLERDEQYF. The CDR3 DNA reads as TGCGCCAGCAGCTTGGAGCGGGACGAGCAGTACTTC.

The CDR3 loop reads CASNLEPPADGYTF. In nucleotides, the CDR3 is TGTGCCAGCAATTTGGAGCCCCCCGCCGATGGCTACACCTTC. This chain connects TRBV6-6 to TRBJ1-2; D unclear. The V and J ends lost 7 bases and 6 bases respectively, with 18 bases between them. CDR3 size: 14 residues. Germline CDR1 reads MNHNY; CDR2 reads SVGAGI (reference sequence).

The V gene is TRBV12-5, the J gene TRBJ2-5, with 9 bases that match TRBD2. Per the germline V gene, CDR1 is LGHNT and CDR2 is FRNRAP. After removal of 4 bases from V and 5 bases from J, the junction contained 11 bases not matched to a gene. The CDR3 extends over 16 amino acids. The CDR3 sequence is CASGYTLAGAGETQYF. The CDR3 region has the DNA TGTGCTAGTGGTTATACCTTAGCGGGGGCCGGGGAGACCCAGTACTTC.

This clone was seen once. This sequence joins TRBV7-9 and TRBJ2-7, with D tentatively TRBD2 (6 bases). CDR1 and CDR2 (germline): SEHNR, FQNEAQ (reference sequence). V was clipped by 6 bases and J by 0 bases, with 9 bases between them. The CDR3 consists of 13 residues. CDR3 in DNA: TGTGCCAGCAGTCCCGGGGGCTCCTACGAGCAGTACTTC. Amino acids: CASSPGGSYEQYF.

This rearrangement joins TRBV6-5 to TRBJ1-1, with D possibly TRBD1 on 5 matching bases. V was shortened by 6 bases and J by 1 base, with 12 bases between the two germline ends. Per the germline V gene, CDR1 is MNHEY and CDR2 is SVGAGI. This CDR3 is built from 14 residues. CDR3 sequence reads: CASSYDSTNTEAFF. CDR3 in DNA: TGTGCCAGCAGCTATGACAGTACGAACACTGAAGCTTTCTTT.